Sequencing of this T cell receptor beta chain was carried out in a study of CD8 T cells in ankylosing spondylitis. Study findings and constraints: What seemed typical of ankylosing spondylitis blood was a TCR beta motif built from under 10 highly homologous variants.

TCR beta libraries were made by quantitative 5'-RACE with molecular barcodes. TCRdb fed the 5' RACE reads into MiXCR, producing one record per CDR3 protein. Of approximately 300,000 distinct CDR3 sequences listed, 7% to 9% were seen once; the top ten hold more than 12%. This clonotype has ten or more counts. Its antigen is currently unknown. This CDR3 comprises 15 residues. Per the germline V gene, CDR1 is MNHEY and CDR2 is SVGAGI. The J segment lost 3 bases and the V segment lost 0 bases, leaving 5 bases of the junction unmatched. The chain recombines TRBV6-5 with TRBJ2-7; TRBD2 agrees at 7 bases. The TCR was taken from a male donor with ankylosing spondylitis. The sample taken for sequencing was blood, either unsorted or a sorted T cell fraction (not recorded which). The CDR3 DNA reads as TGTGCCAGCAGTTACTCTCTAGCGGCGAGCTACGAGCAGTACTTC. The encoded protein is CASSYSLAASYEQYF.